This T cell receptor beta chain stems from a study of shared clonotypes between healthy human individuals. Germline values: CDR1 MDHEN, CDR2 SYDVKM. Unmatched junction bases numbered 10, after V lost 6 bases and J lost 0 bases. This CDR3 is built from 18 residues. Sequenced by immunoSEQ multiplex PCR; TCRdb stores in-frame clones only, minus some. The data hold some 2,000,000 clones, with approximately 94% observed a single time. This TCR derives from a man aged 18 to 30 in good health. Sequenced material: naive CD4+ T cells sorted from blood. Subset specified: CD45RA+ positively selected. The chain carries TRBV28 and TRBJ1-5, with TRBD1 identical over 11 bases. The CDR3 sequence is CASRDSGTGGVSNQPQHF. Written as DNA, the CDR3 is TGTGCCAGCAGGGACTCCGGGACAGGGGGGGTTAGCAATCAGCCCCAGCATTTT.